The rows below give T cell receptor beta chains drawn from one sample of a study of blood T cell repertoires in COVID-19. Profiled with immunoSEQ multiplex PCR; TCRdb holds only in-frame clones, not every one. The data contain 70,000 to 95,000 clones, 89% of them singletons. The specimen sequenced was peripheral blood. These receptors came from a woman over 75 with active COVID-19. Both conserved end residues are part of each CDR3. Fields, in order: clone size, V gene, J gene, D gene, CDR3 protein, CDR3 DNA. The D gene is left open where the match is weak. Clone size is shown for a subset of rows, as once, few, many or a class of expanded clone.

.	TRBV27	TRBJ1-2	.	CASSRPGTNYGYTF	TGTGCCAGCAGTCGCCCCGGGACAAACTATGGCTACACCTTC
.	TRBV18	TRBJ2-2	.	CASSPIRDTGELFF	TGTGCCAGCTCACCAATCAGGGACACCGGGGAGCTGTTTTTT
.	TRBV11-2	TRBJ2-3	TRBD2	CASSPRLAGQDTQYF	TGTGCCAGCAGCCCGAGACTAGCGGGGCAAGATACGCAGTATTTT
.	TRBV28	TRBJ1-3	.	CASSSGPPAGNTIYF	TGTGCCAGCAGTTCTGGGCCCCCCGCTGGAAACACCATATATTTT
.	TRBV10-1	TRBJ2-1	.	CASSESRAGWVRRGSYNEQFF	TGCGCCAGCAGTGAGTCTCGCGCGGGATGGGTTCGGCGGGGCTCCTACAATGAGCAGTTCTTC
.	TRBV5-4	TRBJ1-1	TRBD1	CASSSGQGMNTEAFF	TGTGCCAGCAGCTCAGGACAGGGCATGAACACTGAAGCTTTCTTT
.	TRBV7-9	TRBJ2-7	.	CASSLVPLGSEQYF	TGTGCCAGCAGCTTAGTCCCCCTAGGAAGCGAGCAGTACTTC
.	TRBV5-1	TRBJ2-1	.	CASSFFPSSYNEQFF	TGCGCCAGCAGCTTCTTCCCCAGCTCCTACAATGAGCAGTTCTTC
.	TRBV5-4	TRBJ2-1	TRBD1	CASSSGQSSYNEQFF	TGTGCCAGCAGCTCGGGACAGAGCTCCTACAATGAGCAGTTCTTC
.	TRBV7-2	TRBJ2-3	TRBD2	CASSLSTTSGTDTQYF	TGTGCCAGCAGCTTAAGTACCACTAGCGGCACAGATACGCAGTATTTT
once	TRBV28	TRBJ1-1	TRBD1	CASSLPGTANTEAFF	TGTGCCAGCAGTTTACCCGGGACAGCGAACACTGAAGCTTTCTTT
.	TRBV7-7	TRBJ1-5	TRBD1	CASSGRVTGKDQPQHF	TGTGCTAGCAGCGGGCGAGTGACAGGGAAAGATCAGCCCCAGCATTTT
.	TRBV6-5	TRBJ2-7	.	CASRETGRSYEQYF	TGTGCCAGCAGAGAGACAGGGAGGTCCTACGAGCAGTACTTC
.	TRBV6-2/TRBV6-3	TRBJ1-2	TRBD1	CASSQATGGGNYGYTF	TGTGCCAGCAGCCAGGCTACAGGGGGCGGTAACTATGGCTACACCTTC
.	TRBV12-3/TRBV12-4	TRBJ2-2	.	CASTGDTGELFF	TGTGCCAGCACCGGAGATACCGGGGAGCTGTTTTTT
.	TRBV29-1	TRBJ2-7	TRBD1	CSVFSDRVVQYF	TGCAGCGTTTTTTCCGACAGGGTGGTGCAGTACTTC
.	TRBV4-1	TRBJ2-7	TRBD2	CASSQGLAGAYEQYF	TGCGCCAGCAGCCAAGGACTAGCGGGGGCCTACGAGCAGTACTTC
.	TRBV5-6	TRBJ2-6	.	CASSLGGSGANVLTF	TGTGCCAGCAGCTTGGGAGGCTCTGGGGCCAACGTCCTGACTTTC
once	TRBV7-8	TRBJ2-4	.	CASSLVSGLRAKNIQYF	TGTGCCAGCAGCTTAGTATCAGGTCTTAGGGCCAAAAACATTCAGTACTTC
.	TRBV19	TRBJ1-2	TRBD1	CASSPRDRANYGYTF	TGTGCCAGTAGTCCTCGGGACAGGGCTAACTATGGCTACACCTTC
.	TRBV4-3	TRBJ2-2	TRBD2	CASSQGLAGVIGELFF	TGCGCCAGCAGCCAGGGACTAGCGGGAGTAATCGGGGAGCTGTTTTTT
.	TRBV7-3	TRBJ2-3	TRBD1	CASSTGLGTEGTDTQYF	TGTGCCAGCAGCACCGGACTGGGGACAGAGGGCACAGATACGCAGTATTTT
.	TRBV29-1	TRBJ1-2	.	CSVEENERAGYTF	TGCAGCGTTGAAGAGAATGAGAGGGCCGGCTACACCTTC
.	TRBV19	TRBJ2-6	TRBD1	CASRDSRTGANVLTF	TGTGCCAGTCGGGACAGCAGAACTGGGGCCAACGTCCTGACTTTC
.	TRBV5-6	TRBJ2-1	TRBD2	CASSRGSSGSYEQFF	TGTGCCAGCAGTCGGGGGTCTAGCGGGAGTTATGAGCAGTTCTTC
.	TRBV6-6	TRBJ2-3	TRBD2	CASRLGLAASKDTQYF	TGTGCCAGCAGACTGGGACTAGCGGCTTCCAAGGATACGCAGTATTTT
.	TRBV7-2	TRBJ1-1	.	CASSPRGGSTEAFF	TGTGCCAGCAGCCCCAGGGGTGGTAGTACTGAAGCTTTCTTT
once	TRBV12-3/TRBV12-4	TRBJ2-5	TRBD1	CASRETGVETQYF	TGTGCCAGCAGGGAAACAGGGGTCGAGACCCAGTACTTC
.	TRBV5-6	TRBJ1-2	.	CASSLARRAGGYTF	TGTGCCAGCAGCTTGGCCCGGAGGGCGGGGGGCTACACCTTC
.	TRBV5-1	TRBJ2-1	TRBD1	CASSYFWDRGEQFF	TGCGCCAGCAGCTATTTTTGGGACAGAGGGGAGCAGTTCTTC
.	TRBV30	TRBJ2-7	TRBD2	CAGGGTSYGEQYF	TGTGCCGGGGGGGGGACTAGCTACGGCGAGCAGTACTTC
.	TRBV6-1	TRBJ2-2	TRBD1	CASSVNRGSRTGELFF	TGTGCCAGCAGTGTCAACAGGGGGTCTCGCACCGGGGAGCTGTTTTTT
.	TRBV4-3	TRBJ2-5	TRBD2	CASSRTSGGPQETQYF	TGCGCCAGCAGCCGGACTAGCGGGGGGCCACAAGAGACCCAGTACTTC
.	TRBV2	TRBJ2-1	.	CASSLTTSQFF	TGTGCCAGCAGTTTGACTACCTCGCAGTTCTTC
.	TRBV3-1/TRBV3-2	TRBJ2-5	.	CASSQELGPALGGGTQYF	TGTGCCAGCAGCCAAGAACTGGGGCCTGCCCTAGGGGGGGGGACCCAGTACTTC
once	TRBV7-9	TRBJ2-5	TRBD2	CASSSSGAGETQYF	TGTGCCAGCAGCTCAAGCGGGGCTGGGGAGACCCAGTACTTC
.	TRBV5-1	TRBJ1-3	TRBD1	CASSPGTGVGNTIYF	TGCGCCAGCAGCCCCGGGACAGGGGTCGGAAACACCATATATTTT
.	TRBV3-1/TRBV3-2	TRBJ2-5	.	CASSQDDNRKETQYF	TGTGCCAGCAGCCAAGATGATAACAGAAAAGAGACCCAGTACTTC
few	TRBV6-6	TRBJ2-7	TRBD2	CASSFPGLAGDEQYF	TGTGCCAGCAGTTTTCCGGGACTAGCGGGAGACGAGCAGTACTTC
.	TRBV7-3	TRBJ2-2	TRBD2	CASSTLLAAGELFF	TGTGCCAGCAGCACCCTTCTAGCGGCCGGGGAGCTGTTTTTT
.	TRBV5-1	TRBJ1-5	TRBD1	CASSLGQGAGQPQHF	TGCGCCAGCAGCTTAGGGCAGGGGGCTGGCCAGCCCCAGCATTTT
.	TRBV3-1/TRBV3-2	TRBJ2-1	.	CASSLLSAGDEQFF	TGTGCCAGCAGCCTCCTATCCGCAGGGGATGAGCAGTTCTTC
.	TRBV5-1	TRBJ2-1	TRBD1	CASSLDRGDYNEQFF	TGCGCCAGCAGCTTGGACAGGGGTGACTACAATGAGCAGTTCTTC
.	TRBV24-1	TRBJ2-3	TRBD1	CATSAGQSYTDTQYF	TGTGCCACCAGTGCGGGACAGTCCTACACAGATACGCAGTATTTT
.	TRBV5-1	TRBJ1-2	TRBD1	CASSRDRGLNYGYTF	TGCGCCAGCAGCCGGGACAGGGGGCTAAACTATGGCTACACCTTC
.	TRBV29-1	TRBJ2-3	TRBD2	CSVELGTSGGVGPDTQYF	TGCAGCGTTGAATTAGGGACTAGCGGGGGAGTGGGGCCAGATACGCAGTATTTT
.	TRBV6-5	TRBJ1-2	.	CASSLDRSYGYTF	TGTGCCAGCAGTTTAGACAGGTCCTATGGCTACACCTTC